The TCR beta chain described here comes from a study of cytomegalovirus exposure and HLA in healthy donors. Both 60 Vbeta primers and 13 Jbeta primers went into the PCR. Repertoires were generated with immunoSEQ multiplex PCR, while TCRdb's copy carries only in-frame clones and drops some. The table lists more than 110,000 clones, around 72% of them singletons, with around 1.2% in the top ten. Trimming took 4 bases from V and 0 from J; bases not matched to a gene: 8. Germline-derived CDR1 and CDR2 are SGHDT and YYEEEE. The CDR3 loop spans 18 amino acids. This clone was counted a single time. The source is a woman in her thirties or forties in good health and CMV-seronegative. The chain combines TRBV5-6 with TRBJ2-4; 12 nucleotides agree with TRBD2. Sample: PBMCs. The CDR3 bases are TGTGCCAGCAGCACAGGGACTAGCGGGTATCTAGCCAAAAACATTCAGTACTTC. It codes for CASSTGTSGYLAKNIQYF.